The next 28 T cell receptor beta chains were all read from a single sample in a study of T cell changes during pregnancy in multiple sclerosis. Repertoires were generated with immunoSEQ multiplex PCR, while TCRdb's copy carries only in-frame clones and drops some. The sample records 55,000 to 85,000 clones, 92% being singletons. This material consisted of peripheral blood, taken after pregnancy. The receptors were gathered from a female donor with multiple sclerosis, enrolled in a pregnancy study.

The CDR3 reads CASSWGGFTEAFF. For the CDR3, the DNA is TGTGCCAGCAGTTGGGGGGGGTTCACTGAAGCTTTCTTT. This rearrangement joins TRBV6-5 to TRBJ1-1, with D possibly TRBD1 on 5 matching bases. The ends were cut back, 4 bases at V and 4 bases at J, with 10 bases in the middle. This CDR3 has 13 residues. CDR1 and CDR2 (germline): MNHEY, SVGAGI.

The chain couples TRBV6-1 to TRBJ2-7; TRBD1 aligns across 7 bases. The CDR3 is made up of 14 amino acids. CDR1 is MNHNS and CDR2 is SASEGT in the germline V gene. The ends lost 8 bases at V and 1 base at J; junction bases unmatched: 8. The CDR3 DNA reads as TGTGCCAGCGCCTTAGGGGGCGAGTCCTACGAGCAGTACTTC. This codes for CASALGGESYEQYF.

The genes are TRBV10-3 and TRBJ2-1; possible D gene TRBD2, 5 bases. V lost 0 bases and J lost 9, with 15 bases in between. CDR1 ENHRY and CDR2 SYGVKD come from the germline V gene. This CDR3 is 15 amino acids long. CDR3 DNA: TGTGCCATCAGTGAGTCGATTTCCGGGATGGGTGAGCAGTTCTTC. Its protein is CAISESISGMGEQFF.

CDR3 nucleotide sequence: TGTGCCAGCAGCGCCTACAGGGAAGGAAACACCATATATTTT. Amino acids: CASSAYREGNTIYF. The chain joins TRBV7-6 to TRBJ1-3; D is possibly TRBD1 (6 bases). The CDR3 consists of 14 residues. Trimming removed 5 bases from V and 4 bases from J, with 12 bases in between. Germline-derived CDR1 and CDR2 are SGHVS and FNYEAQ.

The table lists this clone with a count of one. DNA of the CDR3: TGCGCCAGCAGCCACCTGGCGGGACTCAAGGACATTCAGTACTTC. Translating gives CASSHLAGLKDIQYF. This sequence joins TRBV4-1 and TRBJ2-4, with D maybe TRBD2 (6 bases). CDR3 size: 15 residues. V lost 3 bases, J lost 8 bases, and 17 bases lay in between. CDR1 is MGHRA, CDR2 YSYEKL, per germline.

The chain links TRBV28 to TRBJ1-2; D is unresolved. The CDR3 is 15 residues long. Germline V gene sequence: CDR1 MDHEN, CDR2 SYDVKM. V gave up 4 bases and J gave up 7 bases, with 19 bases separating them. CDR3 DNA sequence: TGTGCCAGCAGTTCCCGTATAGAGTTGGTCCTTGGCTACACCTTC. It encodes CASSSRIELVLGYTF.

At least ten counts were recorded for this clone. The chain carries TRBV6-1 and TRBJ1-5, with D perhaps matching TRBD1 (6 bases). The CDR3 spans 13 residues. Germline V gives CDR1 MNHNS, CDR2 SASEGT. V was clipped by 11 bases and J by 3 bases, with 14 bases between them. CDR3 residues: CAGGTGPNQPQHF. The CDR3 DNA is TGTGCCGGGGGTACAGGGCCCAATCAGCCCCAGCATTTT.

The chain couples TRBV5-6 to TRBJ1-2, with a tentative D call TRBD1 (5 bases). V lost 2 bases and J lost 8, with 16 bases in between. CDR1 and CDR2 from the germline V gene are SGHDT and YYEEEE. The CDR3 totals 14 residues. Here the CDR3 DNA reads TGTGCCAGCAGCTTCGGTGTAGGGGATGGCGGCTACACCTTC. Residues: CASSFGVGDGGYTF. The full variable domain, in which reference TRBV5-6 and TRBJ1-2 provide the parts outside the CDR3, is DAGVTQSPTHLIKTRGQQVTLRCSPKSGHDTVSWYQQALGQGPQFIFQYYEEEERQRGNFPDRFSGHQFPNYSSELNVNALLLGDSALYLCASSFGVGDGGYTFGSGTRLTVV.

A single count supports this clone. V gene TRBV11-2 combines with J gene TRBJ2-1, with a weak D call TRBD1 (7 bases). The CDR3 runs to 14 residues. V was trimmed by 1 base and J by 9 bases, leaving 13 bases between them. CDR1 is SGHAT, CDR2 FQNNGV, per germline. CDR3 protein: CASSLGGGGGEQFF. The CDR3 DNA reads TGTGCCAGCAGCTTAGGCGGAGGGGGCGGTGAGCAGTTCTTC.

The table lists this clone with a count of one. The chain has TRBV5-1 and TRBJ1-4; 7 bases match TRBD1. Trimming cost V 5 bases and J 2 bases; bases outside gene matches: 3. CDR1 and CDR2 from the germline V gene are SGHRS and YFSETQ. This CDR3 region has 14 residues. The chain's CDR3 is CASRIQGTNEKLFF. The CDR3 nucleotides are TGCGCCAGCAGAATACAGGGGACTAATGAAAAACTGTTTTTT.

The CDR3 loop reads CAWSVEETQYF. CDR3 sequence (DNA): TGTGCCTGGAGTGTCGAAGAGACCCAGTACTTC. The chain is built from TRBV30 and TRBJ2-5, with D hard to call. Per the germline V gene, CDR1 is GTSNPN and CDR2 is SVGIG (reference sequence). V was clipped by 0 bases and J by 3 bases, with 2 bases between them. This CDR3 has 11 amino acids.

This chain uses TRBV6-6 with TRBJ2-1, with TRBD2 matching over 9 bases. V shed 8 bases, J shed 3 bases, and the junction held 5 bases outside the gene matches. This CDR3 contains 14 residues. CDR1 and CDR2 from the germline V gene are MNHNY and SVGAGI (reference sequence). As DNA, the CDR3 is TGTGCCAGCCTTAGCGGGGGTCTCTACAATGAGCAGTTCTTC. Translating gives CASLSGGLYNEQFF.

The chain carries TRBV6-5 and TRBJ1-5; a weak D match, TRBD1 (6 bases). This CDR3 has 14 amino acids. Germline V gene data show CDR1 as MNHEY and CDR2 as SVGAGI. The V end lost 3 bases, the J end lost 6 bases, and 12 bases lay between the germline ends. DNA for the CDR3: TGTGCCAGCAGTTATTCCAGGGGAAGTCAGCCCCAGCATTTT. As protein: CASSYSRGSQPQHF.

The gene calls are TRBV11-2 and TRBJ2-7; TRBD1 aligns across 9 bases. CDR1 is SGHAT and CDR2 is FQNNGV in the germline V gene. The CDR3 is made up of 15 amino acids. Trimming at V came to 5 bases and at J to 5 bases, leaving 10 bases not matched to a gene. The CDR3 protein is CASSPGTGTVDEQYF. CDR3 bases: TGTGCCAGCAGCCCCGGGACAGGGACGGTTGACGAGCAGTACTTC.

This chain joins TRBV28 and TRBJ1-2; the D gene is possibly TRBD1 (5 bases). Per the germline V gene, CDR1 is MDHEN and CDR2 is SYDVKM. V was clipped by 1 base and J by 7 bases, with 7 bases between them. The CDR3 length is 12 residues. Here the CDR3 DNA reads TGTGCCAGCAGTTTATTAGGGGTTGGCTACACCTTC. It yields the protein CASSLLGVGYTF.

This clone appeared many times. This rearrangement joins TRBV19 to TRBJ1-1, with 7 bases matching TRBD1. Trimming cost V 7 bases and J 3 bases; bases outside gene matches: 8. The germline gives CDR1 LNHDA, CDR2 SQIVND (reference sequence). The CDR3 is 14 amino acids. The CDR3 DNA reads TGTGCCAGTAAGTGGGGCAGGGGGTACACTGAAGCTTTCTTT. Protein product: CASKWGRGYTEAFF.

The rearrangement uses TRBV30 and TRBJ1-2; 7 bases are a match to TRBD1. The germline CDR1 and CDR2 sequences are GTSNPN and SVGIG (reference sequence). The CDR3 has 16 residues. Germline trimming cut 0 bases from V and 1 base from J; bases unmatched to any gene: 8. CDR3 sequence reads: CAWSVRWTGDNYGYTF. CDR3 nucleotides: TGTGCCTGGAGTGTACGCTGGACAGGAGATAACTATGGCTACACCTTC.

The V call is TRBV5-1, the J call TRBJ1-1; TRBD1 is a possible D gene (6 bases). The CDR3 spans 14 residues. CDR1 is SGHRS and CDR2 is YFSETQ in the germline V gene. V lost 0 bases, J lost 4 bases, and 10 bases lay in between. The CDR3 DNA follows: TGCGCCAGCAGCTTGGGGGGGCAGCGCACTGAAGCTTTCTTT. This gives the protein CASSLGGQRTEAFF.

The J gene is TRBJ1-2, the V gene TRBV7-9; TRBD1 agrees at 8 bases. Germline V gene data show CDR1 as SEHNR and CDR2 as FQNEAQ (reference sequence). There are 15 residues in the CDR3. Trimming cost V 2 bases and J 7 bases; bases outside gene matches: 9. CDR3 residues: CASSLKGQAVVGYTF. The CDR3 DNA follows: TGTGCCAGCAGCTTAAAGGGACAGGCGGTAGTTGGCTACACCTTC. Based on the CDR3 plus reference TRBV7-9 and TRBJ1-2, the full variable domain is DTGVSQNPRHKITKRGQNVTFRCDPISEHNRLYWYRQTLGQGPEFLTYFQNEAQLEKSRLLSDRFSAERPKGSFSTLEIQRTEQGDSAMYLCASSLKGQAVVGYTFGSGTRLTVV.

The chain employs TRBV30 and TRBJ1-2, with a possible D match to TRBD1 (6 bases). The CDR3 length is 12 residues. The V end was cut by 0 bases, the J end by 8 bases, with 10 bases between. Germline CDR1 reads GTSNPN; CDR2 reads SVGIG (reference sequence). CDR3 nucleotide sequence: TGTGCCTGGAGTGTACTAGGGGGAGGCTACACCTTC. This gives the protein CAWSVLGGGYTF.

This rearrangement joins TRBV14 to TRBJ2-1, with D unresolved. Germline loops: CDR1 SGHDN, CDR2 FVKESK. This CDR3 spans 15 amino acids. V was trimmed by 3 bases and J by 2 bases, leaving 11 bases between them. CDR3 sequence: CASSQFSLPYNEQFF. The CDR3 nucleotides are TGTGCCAGCAGCCAGTTCTCCCTTCCCTACAATGAGCAGTTCTTC.

V gene TRBV2 combines with J gene TRBJ2-7; a possible D gene is TRBD2 (6 bases). The CDR3 covers 16 residues. Trimming shortened V by 0 bases and J by 1 base, and 13 bases separated the two germline ends. The germline gives CDR1 SNHLY, CDR2 FYNNEI. CDR3 coding DNA: TGTGCCAGCAGTGAAGCGGGAGCGGGCCGATCCTACGAGCAGTACTTC. Amino acid sequence: CASSEAGAGRSYEQYF.

CDR3: CASTRGRYEQYF. The CDR3 DNA reads as TGTGCCAGCACCCGCGGGCGGTACGAGCAGTACTTC. This sequence joins TRBV28 and TRBJ2-7; possible D gene TRBD2, 5 bases. This CDR3 spans 12 amino acids. Per germline, CDR1 MDHEN and CDR2 SYDVKM. V lost 7 bases to trimming and J lost 4 bases, with 11 bases between them.

This chain uses TRBV7-9 with TRBJ1-3; D not resolved. CDR1 is SEHNR, CDR2 FQNEAQ, per germline (reference sequence). With 1 base removed from V and 0 bases from J, the gap between germline ends came to 7 bases. The CDR3 has 15 amino acids. The DNA for the CDR3 is TGTGCCAGCAGCTTAGACAGCGGCTCTGGAAACACCATATATTTT. Protein: CASSLDSGSGNTIYF. The full variable domain, with the rest looked up from reference TRBV7-9 and TRBJ1-3, is DTGVSQNPRHKITKRGQNVTFRCDPISEHNRLYWYRQTLGQGPEFLTYFQNEAQLEKSRLLSDRFSAERPKGSFSTLEIQRTEQGDSAMYLCASSLDSGSGNTIYFGEGSWLTVV.

The V call is TRBV5-1, the J call TRBJ2-3; possible D gene TRBD1, 7 bases. The germline gives CDR1 SGHRS, CDR2 YFSETQ. V was shortened by 0 bases and J by 0 bases, with 11 bases between the two germline ends. The CDR3 has 16 residues. The DNA of the CDR3 is TGCGCCAGCAGCTTGGCTTCAGGGGGGAGCACAGATACGCAGTATTTT. Protein product: CASSLASGGSTDTQYF. The full variable domain, completed using reference TRBV5-1 and TRBJ2-3, is KAGVTQTPRYLIKTRGQQVTLSCSPISGHRSVSWYQQTPGQGLQFLFEYFSETQRNKGNFPGRFSGRQFSNSRSEMNVSTLELGDSALYLCASSLASGGSTDTQYFGPGTRLTVL.

This chain uses TRBV5-1 with TRBJ2-2, with 10 bases that match TRBD2. This CDR3 comprises 16 residues. The V segment lost 0 bases and the J segment 7 bases; nucleotides outside the gene matches: 6. Looked up from germline, CDR1 is SGHRS and CDR2 is YFSETQ. The CDR3 bases are TGCGCCAGCAGCTTGGTGGCTAGCGGGAGAGGCGGGGAGCTGTTTTTT. This codes for CASSLVASGRGGELFF.

The chain recombines TRBV28 with TRBJ2-1, with TRBD1 matching 8 bases. The CDR3 spans 17 residues. Germline values: CDR1 MDHEN, CDR2 SYDVKM. The trim removed 5 bases at V and 3 bases at J, leaving 12 bases unmatched. In DNA form, the CDR3 reads TGTGCCAGCAGTACCCGACAGGGGCCCCGTATCTACAATGAGCAGTTCTTC. Translating gives CASSTRQGPRIYNEQFF.

In this sample, this clone turned up once. The rearrangement links TRBV5-6 to TRBJ1-4, with D possibly being TRBD1 (6 bases). V lost 0 bases and J 10 bases, leaving 13 bases between the germline ends. CDR1 SGHDT and CDR2 YYEEEE come from the germline V gene. This CDR3 has 14 amino acids. The CDR3 sequence: CASSLAQGRGKLFF. DNA of the CDR3: TGTGCCAGCAGCTTGGCCCAGGGGCGAGGAAAACTGTTTTTT.